These 24 T cell receptor beta chains share one sample of origin, sequenced in a study of CD8+CD57+ T cells in acquired aplastic anemia. The authors sequenced patients whose flow cytometry had shown CD8+CD57+ cell expansion. TCR beta VDJ and CDR3 were profiled, and genomic DNA was the template. Using its own MiXCR run on the reads, TCRdb lists one record per CDR3 protein. The sample lists roughly 260,000 distinct CDR3 sequences, more than 40% seen once, with about 8.3% in the top ten. Sequencing was carried out using sorted CD4+, CD8+, or CD8+CD57+ T cells (not recorded which) from PBMCs. Source of these receptors: a human donor with aplastic anemia.

There are many counts of this clonotype. V is TRBV5-5 and J is TRBJ2-3; 8 bases are shared with TRBD1. V was clipped by 3 bases and J by 8 bases; unmatched bases: 14. The CDR3 contains 16 residues. Germline CDR1 and CDR2: SGHKS and YYEKEE (reference sequence). The CDR3 sequence: CASSYGDRRTTSTQYF. CDR3 DNA sequence: TGTGCCAGCAGCTATGGGGACAGGAGAACTACCAGTACGCAGTATTTT. Based on the CDR3 plus reference TRBV5-5 and TRBJ2-3, the full variable domain is DAGVTQSPTHLIKTRGQQVTLRCSPISGHKSVSWYQQVLGQGPQFIFQYYEKEERGRGNFPDRFSARQFPNYSSELNVNALLLGDSALYLCASSYGDRRTTSTQYFGPGTRLTVL.

This sequence joins TRBV12-3 or TRBV12-4 and TRBJ2-3; no clear D gene. CDR3 size: 13 residues. The CDR3 is CASGLMAADTQYF. The CDR3 DNA reads as TGTGCTAGTGGTTTGATGGCTGCAGATACGCAGTATTTT.

The V and J genes are TRBV29-1 and TRBJ2-7; 8 nucleotides agree with TRBD1. Germline loops: CDR1 SQVTM, CDR2 ANQGSEA. The CDR3 is 15 amino acids. V shed 6 bases, J shed 2 bases, and the junction held 12 bases outside the gene matches. The CDR3 DNA is TGCAGCGTACCCGAAACGAACAGGGGGACCTACGAGCAGTACTTC. The encoded protein is CSVPETNRGTYEQYF.

This clonotype has ten or more counts. The V call is TRBV4-1, the J call TRBJ1-1, with 7 bases that match TRBD1. Germline assignment: CDR1 MGHRA and CDR2 YSYEKL. The CDR3 contains 14 residues. After removal of 1 base from V and 1 base from J, the junction contained 0 bases not matched to a gene. The chain's CDR3 is CASSQGQGNTEAFF. The CDR3 DNA reads TGCGCCAGCAGCCAAGGACAGGGGAACACTGAAGCTTTCTTT.

As to this clonotype: As the CDR3 is not closed by the conserved phenylalanine or tryptophan, this likely results from a read error. The J gene is TRBJ1-1, the V gene TRBV20-1; TRBD1 matches 7 bases. Trimming removed 4 bases from V and 8 bases from J; junction bases left unmatched: 13. This CDR3 region has 14 residues. Germline assignment: CDR1 DFQATT and CDR2 SNEGSKA (reference sequence). The CDR3 spells CSANHRDSRTEAFL. Written as DNA, the CDR3 is TGCAGTGCTAACCACCGGGACAGTCGCACGGAAGCTTTCCTT.

This clonotype has at least ten counts. The chain has TRBV12-3 or TRBV12-4 and TRBJ1-5; D perhaps matches TRBD1 (5 bases). V dropped 3 bases and J dropped 7 bases, with 19 bases sitting between them. CDR3 length: 16 amino acids. In nucleotides, the CDR3 is TGTGCCAGCAGTTTCCTAGGGGTGGGGGAATGGCAGCCCCAGCATTTT. This sequence encodes CASSFLGVGEWQPQHF.

V is TRBV6-5 and J is TRBJ2-7; 7 bases map to TRBD2. The V gene end was trimmed by 0 bases and the J gene end by 6 bases; junction bases not matched to a gene: 5. Germline V gene data show CDR1 as MNHEY and CDR2 as SVGAGI. CDR3 length equals 14 residues. CDR3 sequence reads: CASSYSGGRGEQYF. CDR3 sequence (DNA): TGTGCCAGCAGTTACTCGGGGGGGAGAGGCGAGCAGTACTTC.

Concerning this clonotype itself: Just one base apart from a much larger clone, this may be a read error. The rearrangement joins TRBV9 to TRBJ2-1, with 8 bases matching TRBD2. CDR3 size: 15 residues. Germline CDR1 reads SGDLS; CDR2 reads YYNGEE. CDR3 bases: TGTGCCAGCAGCGGAATAGCGGGACCTTACAATGGGCAGTTCTTC. Its protein is CASSGIAGPYNGQFF.

In regard to this clonotype: A single base separates this from a much larger clone, so it may be a read error. The chain uses TRBV4-3 and TRBJ1-1, with unresolved D. CDR1 LGHNA and CDR2 YSLEER come from the germline V gene. The V and J ends lost 4 bases and 9 bases respectively, with 18 bases between them. This CDR3 spans 14 amino acids. The CDR3 loop is CASSPSIGTLQAFF. CDR3 DNA sequence: TGCGCCAGCAGCCCATCCATCGGTACTCTCCAAGCTTTCTTT.

The chain employs TRBV7-6 and TRBJ1-3; D perhaps matches TRBD1 (5 bases). CDR3 length: 18 residues. Germline V gene data show CDR1 as SGHVS and CDR2 as FNYEAQ. V lost 4 bases to trimming and J lost 4 bases, with 23 bases between them. As DNA, the CDR3 is TGTGCCAGCAGCTCGCTACTAGCGGGGGGTTCGGACGGAAACACCATATATTTT. This codes for CASSSLLAGGSDGNTIYF.

This clonotype has at least ten counts. V gene TRBV10-3 combines with J gene TRBJ2-3; D might be TRBD1 or TRBD2, each matching 5 bases. Germline lookup yields CDR1 ENHRY and CDR2 SYGVKD. V lost 1 base and J 7 bases, leaving 18 bases between the germline ends. CDR3 length: 16 amino acids. CDR3 region: CAISEWIQRGDNTQYF. For the CDR3, the DNA is TGTGCCATCAGTGAGTGGATACAGAGGGGAGATAATACGCAGTATTTT.

In its sample, this clonotype was seen once. This rearrangement joins TRBV20-1 to TRBJ2-7, with TRBD1 identical over 8 bases. This CDR3 spans 13 amino acids. V was pared by 6 bases and J by 4 bases, with 8 bases of the junction left unmatched. CDR1 and CDR2 (germline): DFQATT, SNEGSKA (reference sequence). DNA for the CDR3: TGCAGTGCCCGACTGGACAGGGCGTACGAGCAGTACTTC. Translated, it gives CSARLDRAYEQYF.

This clonotype was observed many times. V and J are TRBV12-3 or TRBV12-4 and TRBJ2-7; 10 nucleotides match TRBD1. There are 14 residues in the CDR3. J lost 2 bases, V lost 6 bases, and 4 bases had no gene match. CDR3: CASSFGTGAYEQYF. CDR3 bases: TGTGCCAGCAGCTTTGGGACAGGGGCCTACGAGCAGTACTTC.

This clonotype was counted between two and nine times. The V gene is TRBV6-4, the J gene TRBJ1-6, with D perhaps TRBD1 (6 bases). V was clipped by 3 bases and J by 10 bases, with 13 bases between them. The length of the CDR3 is 14 residues. CDR1 is MRHNA and CDR2 is SNTAGT in the germline V gene. This CDR3 is CASSEMGGQSPLHF. The CDR3, as DNA: TGTGCCAGCAGTGAGATGGGGGGGCAGTCACCCCTCCACTTT.

For this clonotype: The conserved phenylalanine or tryptophan is not found at the CDR3 terminus, so this likely reflects a read error. This sequence joins TRBV4-1 and TRBJ2-7; D possibly corresponds to TRBD1 (6 bases). Germline CDR1 reads MGHRA; CDR2 reads YSYEKL. Trimming cost V 0 bases and J 7 bases, with 13 bases left between them. The CDR3 totals 14 residues. Here the CDR3 reads CASSQDPGVREQYS. The CDR3 bases are TGCGCCAGCAGCCAAGACCCAGGGGTTAGGGAGCAGTACTCC.

This clonotype has a count of ten or more. The chain carries TRBV29-1 and TRBJ2-1, with D possibly TRBD1 on 5 matching bases. Trimming pared 4 bases from V and 2 bases from J, leaving 9 bases between. Germline values: CDR1 SQVTM, CDR2 ANQGSEA. CDR3 length: 13 amino acids. The CDR3 loop reads CSVVGRAYNEQFF. CDR3 DNA sequence: TGCAGCGTTGTCGGCAGGGCCTACAATGAGCAGTTCTTC.

This clonotype was counted at least ten times. This chain links TRBV7-8 with TRBJ2-3; TRBD1 agrees at 7 bases. The CDR3 extends over 17 amino acids. Per germline, CDR1 SGHVS and CDR2 FQNEAQ. The V segment lost 4 bases and the J segment 2 bases; nucleotides outside the gene matches: 12. DNA for the CDR3: TGTGCCAGCAGCTCTATGTTAAGGACAGGACACACAGATACGCAGTATTTT. The encoded protein is CASSSMLRTGHTDTQYF.

This clonotype was counted a few times. The J gene is TRBJ2-7, the V gene TRBV19; D unresolved. Trimming cost V 6 bases and J 4 bases, with 13 bases left between them. Germline values: CDR1 LNHDA, CDR2 SQIVND (reference sequence). CDR3 length: 13 residues. The DNA for the CDR3 is TGTGCCAGTAGCCAGAGTGACGGTTACGAGCAGTACTTC. Its protein product is CASSQSDGYEQYF.

V and J are TRBV6-2 or TRBV6-3 and TRBJ2-7; D is ambiguous. This CDR3 spans 13 amino acids. Trimming stripped 4 bases from V and 4 bases from J, with 11 bases between. Germline V gene sequence: CDR1 MNHEY, CDR2 SVGEGT. The DNA for the CDR3 is TGTGCCAGCAGTTCCTGGGCCACGTACGAGCAGTACTTC. This encodes CASSSWATYEQYF.

The chain joins TRBV7-2 to TRBJ2-2, with a possible D match to TRBD2 (5 bases). CDR3 length equals 16 residues. V gave up 6 bases and J gave up 1 base, with 15 bases separating them. Germline V gives CDR1 SGHTA, CDR2 FQGNSA. CDR3 region: CASSVVGLENTGELFF. In nucleotides, the CDR3 is TGTGCCAGCAGTGTTGTAGGACTGGAGAACACCGGGGAGCTGTTTTTT.

To note about this clonotype: One end of the junction fails to match germline, which may point to a read error. V gene TRBV24-1 combines with J gene TRBJ2-7; no definite D call. Germline assignment: CDR1 KGHDR and CDR2 SFDVKD. There are 11 residues in the CDR3. The CDR3 bases are TGTGCCAGCAGTTCGTATGACGAGCAGTACTTC. Its protein is CASSSYDEQYF.

This clonotype occurred many times. The chain is built from TRBV2 and TRBJ2-1, with D tentatively TRBD1 (5 bases). Per germline, CDR1 SNHLY and CDR2 FYNNEI. This CDR3 has 15 residues. Trimming cost V 6 bases and J 0 bases, with 12 bases left between them. CDR3 in DNA: TGTGCCAGCAGACAAGACAGCAGCTCCTACAATGAGCAGTTCTTC. Translating gives CASRQDSSSYNEQFF.

This clonotype was observed many times. The chain recombines TRBV7-2 with TRBJ2-3, with 8 bases matching TRBD1. The CDR3 is 17 amino acids. J gave up 4 bases and V 2 bases, and 11 bases lay outside the gene matches. Germline V gives CDR1 SGHTA, CDR2 FQGNSA. The CDR3 loop reads CASSLRLGTGSSDTQYF. In DNA form, the CDR3 reads TGTGCCAGCAGCTTACGTCTGGGGACAGGATCCTCAGATACGCAGTATTTT.

The V and J genes are TRBV7-2 and TRBJ2-7; no clear D gene. The germline V gene has CDR1 SGHTA and CDR2 FQGNSA. The CDR3 consists of 14 residues. V lost 1 base and J lost 5, with 12 bases in between. As DNA, the CDR3 is TGTGCCAGCAGCTTAGAGGGTCGACACAACGAGCAGTACTTC. It is translated as CASSLEGRHNEQYF.